The T cell receptor beta chain described here comes from a study of T cells in Graves' hyperthyroidism and ophthalmopathy. The study's findings and limits: The model's output predicted ophthalmopathy at a median of roughly 6 months prior to onset.

There are many counts of this clonotype. Its antigen is unknown. The source material, RNA transcripts, was used to amplify TCR beta CDR3 regions. HTBI primers were used for first-round RT-PCR of the TCR CDR3. TCRdb re-called the multiplex PCR reads with MiXCR, one entry per CDR3 protein. Here the sample spans about 270,000 distinct CDR3 sequences, roughly 22% being singletons. The length of the CDR3 is 13 residues. CDR1 SGHAT and CDR2 FQNNGV come from the germline V gene. Trimming removed 3 bases from V and 3 bases from J, with 8 bases in between. This sequence originates from a man aged 25-45 years with Graves' ophthalmopathy. The chain joins TRBV11-2 to TRBJ2-5; D perhaps matches TRBD2 (6 bases). The sample comprised blood. CDR3 residues: CASSFPGEETQYF. The CDR3, as DNA: TGTGCCAGCAGCTTCCCGGGAGAAGAGACCCAGTACTTC.